One TCR beta chain is described in this entry. The antigen remains unidentified. Primers: 60 Vbeta forward and 13 Jbeta reverse. Clones were read by immunoSEQ multiplex PCR, and TCRdb kept only the in-frame ones, dropping some. The sample carries some 150,000 clones, more than 80% recorded once. The sample belongs to a study of cytomegalovirus exposure and HLA in healthy donors. Trimming removed 2 bases at V and 2 bases at J, with 22 bases between. This CDR3 has 19 amino acids. Germline CDR1 is LNHDA and CDR2 is SQIVND (reference sequence). Findings and limits, study-wide: Presence/absence analyses supposed approximately even sequencing depth among donors. In vitro testing confirmed three CMV-associated chains as specific for CMV antigens.

Though probably carrying unrecorded immune exposures, donors were nominally healthy at sampling. Sequencing used PBMCs. The rearrangement links TRBV19 to TRBJ2-1, with D possibly TRBD1 on 6 matching bases. The TCR was taken from a woman between 18 and 29 years old in good health and CMV-seronegative. The CDR3 protein is CASSIIRGFGDIPYNEQFF. The DNA of the CDR3 is TGTGCCAGTAGTATAATAAGGGGTTTTGGGGACATCCCCTACAATGAGCAGTTCTTC.